These 2 T cell receptor beta chains share one sample of origin, sequenced in a study of blood T cell repertoires in COVID-19 (dated by TCRdb to between 2020 and 2021). The library was produced with the immunoSEQ multiplex PCR assay. The table comes from immuneACCESS by way of TCRdb, which keeps in-frame sequences with V and J called. Part of the clones is missing from these tables; in studies checked, under half for an unresolved V gene and the rest for unknown reasons. Within this sample are a few hundred thousand clones, with around four fifths of them counted one time only. The ten most abundant clones make up approximately 1.2% of the sample. Sequencing was carried out using peripheral blood. These receptor sequences come from a woman aged 50 to 65 with acute or convalescent COVID-19.

The V call is TRBV5-4, the J call TRBJ1-1; 12 bases line up with TRBD1. Unmatched junction bases numbered 9, after V lost 4 bases and J lost 5 bases. The CDR3 runs 16 residues. From germline, CDR1 is SGHNT and CDR2 YYREEE (reference sequence). In DNA form, the CDR3 reads TGTGCCAGCAGCCCGGGCAGGGACAGGGGGCATACTGAAGCTTTCTTT. Its protein product is CASSPGRDRGHTEAFF.

The CDR3 spells CASSQEEAEAFF. The CDR3 bases are TGTGCCAGCAGCCAAGAGGAGGCTGAAGCTTTCTTT. The chain joins TRBV3-1 (or the pseudogene TRBV3-2) to TRBJ1-1, with D hard to call. The CDR3 has 12 amino acids. Deletions cut 0 bases from V and 6 bases from J, with 5 bases between. Germline CDR1 LGHDT, CDR2 YNNKEL (reference sequence).